This T cell receptor beta chain was documented in a study of T-cell reconstitution after alpha-beta-depleted transplantation in children. Study-level points and caveats: In some patients, recipient T cells and intrathymic progenitors surviving conditioning explained high day-60 diversity. Where alpha-beta T cells came from about two months after transplant was reportedly several hundred expanded graft clones.

In the case of this clonotype: Its antigen remains unidentified.

For TCRbeta, the library was prepared with unique molecular identifiers. TCRdb independently ran MiXCR on the PCR reads; one entry per CDR3 protein. The data contain almost 600,000 distinct CDR3 sequences, 27% of them singletons. V lost 0 bases, J lost 7 bases, and 13 bases lay in between. This CDR3 region has 14 residues. Per the germline V gene, CDR1 is SGHRS and CDR2 is YFSETQ. The receptor was derived from a boy under three years old with Wiskott-Aldrich syndrome, due to receive a stem cell transplant. The sequenced sample was PBMCs, obtained before TCRalphabeta/CD19-depleted stem cell transplant. This chain links TRBV5-1 with TRBJ1-1, with D perhaps matching TRBD1 (5 bases). The CDR3 DNA reads as TGCGCCAGCAGCTTGGCTGGGACGACCGATGAAGCTTTCTTT. Its protein is CASSLAGTTDEAFF.